This TCR beta chain was retrieved from a study of OX40 agonist ivuxolimab in advanced cancers. Some background on the complete study: Ivuxolimab was an agonistic, fully human IgG2 monoclonal antibody directed against OX40 (CD134), a costimulatory receptor. Intravenous ivuxolimab was administered to patients every 2 weeks at six dose levels: 0.01, 0.1, 0.3, 1.5, 3 and 10 mg/kg. Of the roughly 50 dose-escalation patients, hepatocellular carcinoma was present in about 20, melanoma in roughly 15, renal cell carcinoma in 9 and head and neck cancer in 9. The dose-escalation cohort was 82.7% male with a mean age of about 60 years, ranging from roughly 20 to 80. Prior anti-PD-1, anti-PD-L1 or anti-CTLA-4 therapy was permitted, and checkpoint inhibitors had been received by approximately 39% of dose-escalation patients. Partial responses were achieved by three dose-escalation patients, of whom one had hepatocellular carcinoma and two had cutaneous melanoma. The point of sequencing TCRbeta in the periphery was to test whether ivuxolimab changed TCR sequence diversity and drove clonal T-cell expansion. The paper reports the monotherapy dose-escalation portion (N of about 51 patients) of the phase I ivuxolimab trial. Broad study findings and their caveats: At doses of 0.1 to 3.0 mg/kg, clonal expansion of both CD4+ and CD8+ blood T cells was observed from baseline to week 6. The antigen specificity of the clonally expanded peripheral T cells was not determined. Low levels of normalized T-cell clonal expansion were also shown by some nonresponding patients. After ivuxolimab, expanded clones were on average more numerous among CD8+ T cells than among CD4+ T cells. Partial responders in the 0.1-3.0 mg/kg groups had among the lowest normalized peripheral clonal expansion, especially among CD8+ T cells.

CDR1 is given as MNHGY and CDR2 as SAAAGT, both from the germline V gene. Including cysteine and phenylalanine, the CDR3 has 14 amino acids. Only the CDR3 region is kept as DNA, spanning 42 bases read in frame from base 1. After removal of 5 bases from V and 3 bases from J, the junction retains 2 bases not matched to a gene. Patients with a history of autoimmune disease or receiving systemic immunosuppression were excluded from the trial. The samples were drawn from a first-in-human, open-label, multicenter phase I dose-escalation trial of ivuxolimab. The trial enrolled adults with locally advanced or metastatic head and neck squamous cell, hepatocellular, melanoma or renal cell carcinoma. About this clone: Its antigen has not been determined. The input lacks base qualities; no much larger clone sits a single base away.

The immunoSEQ Assay was used to sequence the TCRbeta CDR3 regions. TCRdb took this table from immuneACCESS and kept in-frame rearrangements with V and J called. Such tables lack part of the clones; where checked against another copy, unresolved V genes explain under half of the gap, and the rest is unexplained. This sample lists over a hundred clones; about nine tenths were detected once. Roughly 15% of the sample is in the top ten clones. The rearrangement joined TRBV6-8 to TRBJ2-1; a stretch of 9 junction bases matches TRBD1. The sample was gathered in a trial of the OX40 agonist ivuxolimab. The receptor's source is an adult with an advanced solid tumor such as melanoma, head and neck, liver or kidney cancer. The bases read TGTGCCAGCAGTCCGGACAGGGGCTACAATGAGCAGTTCTTC. The resulting protein is CASSPDRGYNEQFF.